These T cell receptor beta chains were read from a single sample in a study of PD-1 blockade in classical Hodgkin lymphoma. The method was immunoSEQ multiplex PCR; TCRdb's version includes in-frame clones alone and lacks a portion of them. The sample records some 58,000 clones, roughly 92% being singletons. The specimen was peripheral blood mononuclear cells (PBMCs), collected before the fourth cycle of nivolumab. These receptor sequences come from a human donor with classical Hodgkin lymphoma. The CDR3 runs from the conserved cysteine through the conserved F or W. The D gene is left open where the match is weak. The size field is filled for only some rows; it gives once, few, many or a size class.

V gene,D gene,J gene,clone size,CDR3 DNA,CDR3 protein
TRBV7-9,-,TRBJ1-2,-,TGTGCCAGCAGCTTAGGGGTAGACCGCTATGGCTACACCTTC,CASSLGVDRYGYTF
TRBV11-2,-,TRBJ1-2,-,TGTGCCAGCAGCTTAGATGGGGGCAGGTCCTTCTATGGCTACACCTTC,CASSLDGGRSFYGYTF
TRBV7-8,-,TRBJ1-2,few,TGTGCCAGCAGCTTAGAAAGTTTCACCGGGACACCTTCTTACTATGGCTACACCTTC,CASSLESFTGTPSYYGYTF
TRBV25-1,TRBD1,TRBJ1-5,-,TGTGCCAGCAGTGGACAGGGTAGTCAGCCCCAGCATTTT,CASSGQGSQPQHF
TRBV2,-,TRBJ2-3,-,TGTGCCAGCACCCCCCTAGGGTCCACAGATACGCAGTATTTT,CASTPLGSTDTQYF
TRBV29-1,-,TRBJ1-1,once,TGCAGCGTTGCGAGGGGCGCGTATAACACTGAAGCTTTCTTT,CSVARGAYNTEAFF
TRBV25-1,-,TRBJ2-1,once,TGTGCCAGCAGTGTATTCGATGAGCAGTTCTTC,CASSVFDEQFF
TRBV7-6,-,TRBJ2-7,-,TGTGCCAGCAGGCCGACTAGTTCCAACGAGCAGTACTTC,CASRPTSSNEQYF
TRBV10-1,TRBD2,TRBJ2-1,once,TGCGCCAGCAGTGAGGGACTAGCGTTGAATGAGCAGTTCTTC,CASSEGLALNEQFF
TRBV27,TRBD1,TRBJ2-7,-,TGTGCCAGCCGGGACAGGGTCTACGAGCAGTACTTC,CASRDRVYEQYF
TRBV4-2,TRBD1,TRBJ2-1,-,TGTGCCAGCAGCCAAGGACAGGGGTCCAACAATGAGCAGTTCTTC,CASSQGQGSNNEQFF
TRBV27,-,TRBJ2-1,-,TGTGCCAGCAGTACAGGAGGCTGGAATGAGCAGTTCTTC,CASSTGGWNEQFF
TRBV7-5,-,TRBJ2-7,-,TGTGTCAGAAGCCCAACCCGGACAGGGGGCATCTACGAGCAGTACTTC,CVRSPTRTGGIYEQYF
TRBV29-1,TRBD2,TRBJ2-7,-,TGCAGCGTGACTAGCGGACCCAGCGAGCAGTACTTC,CSVTSGPSEQYF
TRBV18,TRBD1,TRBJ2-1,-,TGTGCCAGCTCACCACGGGACAGGGACAATGAGCAGTTCTTC,CASSPRDRDNEQFF
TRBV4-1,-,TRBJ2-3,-,TGCGCCAGCAGCCAAGTCCCCGGGGGAACAGATACGCAGTATTTT,CASSQVPGGTDTQYF
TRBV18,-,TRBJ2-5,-,TGTGCCAGCTCGCAGGTTGAGGAGACCCAGTACTTC,CASSQVEETQYF
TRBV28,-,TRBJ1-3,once,TGTGCCAGCAGGGAAACATGGGGTAATGGTGGAAACACCATATATTTT,CASRETWGNGGNTIYF
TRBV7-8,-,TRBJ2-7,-,TGTGCCAGCAGCTTAGCCACAGGGTGGGAGCAGTACTTC,CASSLATGWEQYF
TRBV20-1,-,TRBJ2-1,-,TGCAGTGCTAGAAGGGGTCCAGGGCAGTTCTTC,CSARRGPGQFF
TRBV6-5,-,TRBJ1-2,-,TGTGCCAGCAGTTACTCGCCGGGGAATGCTAACTATGGCTACACCTTC,CASSYSPGNANYGYTF
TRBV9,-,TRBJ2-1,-,TGTGCCAGCAGCGTAGGGTCAGATGAGCAGTTCTTC,CASSVGSDEQFF
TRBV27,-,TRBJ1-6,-,TGTGCCAGCAGTCCCAACAGGGACCATTATTCACCCCTCCACTTT,CASSPNRDHYSPLHF
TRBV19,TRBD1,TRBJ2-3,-,TGTGCCAGTAGGAGACAGGGTACTGGCACAGATACGCAGTATTTT,CASRRQGTGTDTQYF
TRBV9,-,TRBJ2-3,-,TGTGCCAGCAGCCGACTAGTCGGGACAGATACGCAGTATTTT,CASSRLVGTDTQYF
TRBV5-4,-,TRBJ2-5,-,TGTGCCAGCAGCTTGGGGACGGAACAAGAGACCCAGTACTTC,CASSLGTEQETQYF
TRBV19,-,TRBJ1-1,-,TGTGCCAGTAAGCCCCCTAGGAGCCTGATGAACACTGAAGCTTTCTTT,CASKPPRSLMNTEAFF
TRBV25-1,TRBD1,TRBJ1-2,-,TGTGCCAGCAGCGGACAGGAGTCTAGTTATGGCTACACCTTC,CASSGQESSYGYTF
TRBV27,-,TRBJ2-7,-,TGTGCCAGCAGCATGGACTCGGCCTACGAGCAGTACTTC,CASSMDSAYEQYF
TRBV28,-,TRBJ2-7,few,TGTGCCAGCAGTTTATCAGGGGATCTCGACGCCGAGCAGTACTTC,CASSLSGDLDAEQYF
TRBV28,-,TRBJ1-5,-,TGTGCCAGCAGTCCGGACAGATTTAATAGCAATCAGCCCCAGCATTTT,CASSPDRFNSNQPQHF
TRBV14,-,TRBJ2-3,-,TGTGCCAGCAGCCACACAGATACGCAGTATTTT,CASSHTDTQYF
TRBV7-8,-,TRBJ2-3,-,TGTGCCAGCAGCTCCGCTCCGTGGGGAACAGATACGCAGTATTTT,CASSSAPWGTDTQYF
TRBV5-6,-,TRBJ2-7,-,TGTGCCAGCAGCTTCGGACAGTCGGATCAGTACTTC,CASSFGQSDQYF
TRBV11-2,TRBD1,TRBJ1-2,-,TGTGCCAGCAGCTTAGAAGGGACAGTCGGCTACACCTTC,CASSLEGTVGYTF
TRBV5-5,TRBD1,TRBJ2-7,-,TGTGCCAGCAGCGCAGGGGACAGCTACGAGCAGTACTTC,CASSAGDSYEQYF
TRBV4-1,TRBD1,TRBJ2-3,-,TGCGCCAGCAGCCACGGCCGGGACAGGAATTTCGCTGGGGATACGCAGTATTTT,CASSHGRDRNFAGDTQYF
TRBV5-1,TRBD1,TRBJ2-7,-,TGCGCCAGCAGCTTGGGGACAGGGAAATATCCCGAGCAGTACTTC,CASSLGTGKYPEQYF
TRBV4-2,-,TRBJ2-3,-,TGTGCCAGCAGCCAAGATGGGGAAGTCACAGATACGCAGTATTTT,CASSQDGEVTDTQYF
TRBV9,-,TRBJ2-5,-,TGTGCCAGCAGCGTAGGTATTAATGATCAAGAGACCCAGTACTTC,CASSVGINDQETQYF
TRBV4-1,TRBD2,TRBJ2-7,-,TGCGCCAGCAGCCAAGTTGGGTTGAGCGGGGAACCCTACGAGCAGTACTTC,CASSQVGLSGEPYEQYF
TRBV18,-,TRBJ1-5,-,TGTGCCAGCTCAGAAGGGCTCAATCAGCCCCAGCATTTT,CASSEGLNQPQHF
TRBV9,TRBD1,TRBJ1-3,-,TGTGCCAGCAGCGCCCTCGACAGGGAAATCACCATATATTTT,CASSALDREITIYF
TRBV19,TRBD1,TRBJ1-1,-,TGTGCCAGTAAAAGACAGGGGAAGGACACTGAAGCTTTCTTT,CASKRQGKDTEAFF
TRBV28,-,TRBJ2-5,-,TGTGCCAGCAGTTTATTACGGGACTCGCACCCCGAGACCCAGTACTTC,CASSLLRDSHPETQYF
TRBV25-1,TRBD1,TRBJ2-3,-,TGTGCCAGCAGTGAATCTGGTACAGGGGTGGGTCTCACAGATACGCAGTATTTT,CASSESGTGVGLTDTQYF
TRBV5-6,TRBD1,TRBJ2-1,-,TGTGCCAGCAGCTTGGCAACAGGGGGCTTCCCGAGAGGGTTCTTC,CASSLATGGFPRGFF
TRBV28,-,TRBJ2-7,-,TGTGCCAGCAGCACGTTAACTCTCTACGAGCAGTACTTC,CASSTLTLYEQYF